The clone carrying this T cell receptor (beta chain) is classed as medium-sized (0.01 to 0.1%). One entry per CDR3 protein, called by TCRdb with MiXCR from the 5' RACE reads. Here the sample spans under 6,000 distinct CDR3 sequences, about 7.1% being singletons. The data originate from a study of T cells after yellow fever vaccination. The CDR3 covers 14 residues. CDR1 and CDR2 from the germline V gene are SNHLY and FYNNEI. With 4 bases removed from V and 2 bases from J, the gap between germline ends came to 11 bases. The source of this sequence is a man aged 25 to 40 who received the YFV17D yellow fever vaccine. The chain uses TRBV2 and TRBJ1-2; D unresolved. The material sequenced was PBMCs, either bulk or a sorted T-cell subset (CD4+, CD8+, memory, or dextramer-sorted; not recorded which), taken 15 days after the yellow fever booster vaccination. CDR3 sequence reads: CASSGAGINYGYTF. DNA of the CDR3: TGTGCCAGCAGTGGGGCAGGTATCAACTATGGCTACACCTTC.